The next 26 T cell receptor beta chains were all read from a single sample in a study of blood T cell repertoires in COVID-19. Libraries were prepared by immunoSEQ multiplex PCR; TCRdb keeps only in-frame clonotypes and omits some of them. The sample has more than 95,000 clones; almost 70% are singletons. The sample was peripheral blood. These receptors all come from a woman in her seventies with acute or convalescent COVID-19.

The rearrangement links TRBV4-3 to TRBJ2-3, with 9 nucleotides matching TRBD1. The germline V gene has CDR1 LGHNA and CDR2 YSLEER. V lost 0 bases, J lost 3 bases, and 7 bases stayed unmatched. This CDR3 has 17 residues. CDR3 in amino acids: CASSQDRGQGGTDTQYF. In nucleotides, the CDR3 is TGCGCCAGCAGCCAAGATCGGGGACAGGGAGGGACAGATACGCAGTATTTT.

The chain has TRBV7-2 and TRBJ2-7; 9 bases align to TRBD2. CDR1 SGHTA and CDR2 FQGNSA come from the germline V gene. Germline trimming cut 1 base from V and 5 bases from J; bases unmatched to any gene: 6. There are 15 residues in the CDR3. The DNA for the CDR3 is TGTGCCAGCAGCTTAGTGGGCGGGGGGGCCCACGAGCAGTACTTC. Protein sequence: CASSLVGGGAHEQYF.

At least ten counts were recorded for this clone. The chain couples TRBV4-3 to TRBJ2-3; 11 nucleotides match TRBD2. CDR1 and CDR2 (germline): LGHNA, YSLEER. With V trimmed by 2 bases and J by 0 bases, 16 bases remained unmatched. CDR3 length equals 21 residues. In DNA form, the CDR3 reads TGCGCCAGCAGCCAACGCCCTAGGCTAGCGGGGGGCCTTATTAGCACAGATACGCAGTATTTT. It encodes CASSQRPRLAGGLISTDTQYF.

The V gene is TRBV5-6, the J gene TRBJ1-2, with D possibly matching TRBD1 (5 bases). V lost 4 bases and J lost 2, with 18 bases in between. CDR3 length: 16 amino acids. The germline CDR1 and CDR2 sequences are SGHDT and YYEEEE. In DNA, the CDR3 is TGTGCCAGCAGCCCGCGGCAGGGTGCCAAGAACTATGGCTACACCTTC. Its translation is CASSPRQGAKNYGYTF.

This clone was recorded only once. The chain carries TRBV11-3 and TRBJ1-1; D gene uncertain. This CDR3 contains 13 residues. The ends were cut back, 3 bases at V and 1 base at J, with 6 bases in the middle. Germline assignment: CDR1 SGHNT and CDR2 YENEEA. The CDR3 nucleotides read TGTGCCAGCAGCTTCTCCGGGAACACTGAAGCTTTCTTT. Translating it yields CASSFSGNTEAFF.

This chain uses TRBV19 with TRBJ1-2, with a possible D match to TRBD1 (6 bases). Trimming removed 10 bases from V and 4 bases from J, with 19 bases in between. There are 14 residues in the CDR3. From germline, CDR1 is LNHDA and CDR2 SQIVND (reference sequence). In DNA, the CDR3 is TGTGCCACCTCCTACAGGGAAGGTCTCTATGGCTACACCTTC. It specifies CATSYREGLYGYTF.

The chain recombines TRBV25-1 with TRBJ1-5; the D gene is possibly TRBD1 (6 bases). CDR1 and CDR2 (germline): MGHDK, SYGVNS. This CDR3 is built from 17 residues. V gave up 3 bases and J gave up 1 base, with 16 bases separating them. The CDR3 DNA reads as TGTGCCAGCAGTGAGGTTTCCGACAGGAAAAGCAATCAGCCCCAGCATTTT. It is translated as CASSEVSDRKSNQPQHF.

V usage is TRBV13 and J usage is TRBJ1-4; D possibly corresponds to TRBD1 (6 bases). Trimming pared 5 bases from V and 5 bases from J, leaving 15 bases between. CDR3 length: 15 residues. Germline loops: CDR1 PRHDT, CDR2 FYEKMQ (reference sequence). CDR3 protein: CASSRRGRSNEKLFF. CDR3 nucleotide sequence: TGTGCCAGCAGCCGCAGGGGTAGGTCCAATGAAAAACTGTTTTTT.

This chain uses TRBV27 with TRBJ2-6, with TRBD2 as a possible D gene (5 bases). The CDR3 has 19 residues. Germline V gene data show CDR1 as MNHEY and CDR2 as SMNVEV (reference sequence). V lost 0 bases and J 1 base, leaving 16 bases between the germline ends. CDR3 coding DNA: TGTGCCAGCAGTTTATCACCCCTTAGCGAGGAATCTGGGGCCAACGTCCTGACTTTC. The encoded protein is CASSLSPLSEESGANVLTF.

This clone was found a few times. The rearrangement uses TRBV2 and TRBJ2-7; a possible D gene is TRBD1 (5 bases). The ends were cut back, 4 bases at V and 6 bases at J, with 22 bases in the middle. Germline V gene sequence: CDR1 SNHLY, CDR2 FYNNEI. The CDR3 is 16 amino acids. The CDR3 DNA follows: TGTGCCAGCAGTGGGGGCCGGCCAGGGCAGATCTCCGAGCAGTACTTC. Translated, it gives CASSGGRPGQISEQYF. Full variable domain (remainder filled in from reference TRBV2 and TRBJ2-7): EPEVTQTPSHQVTQMGQEVILRCVPISNHLYFYWYRQILGQKVEFLVSFYNNEISEKSEIFDDQFSVERPDGSNFTLKIRSTKLEDSAMYFCASSGGRPGQISEQYFGPGTRLTVT.

At least ten counts were recorded for this clone. The genes are TRBV12-3 or TRBV12-4 and TRBJ1-5; D not resolved. CDR3 length: 13 residues. Trimming took off 4 bases at V and 9 bases at J, with 13 bases between the two ends. The CDR3 region is CASSSQTGWPQHF. CDR3 in DNA: TGTGCCAGCAGTTCCCAGACCGGGTGGCCCCAGCATTTT.

Only a few counts were recorded for this clone. This chain connects TRBV20-1 to TRBJ1-2, with D maybe TRBD1 (6 bases). This CDR3 has 12 amino acids. Trimming took 3 bases from V and 8 from J, leaving 13 bases between them. Germline CDR1 and CDR2: DFQATT and SNEGSKA (reference sequence). The CDR3 DNA follows: TGCAGTGCTAGTACAGGGAGTAAGGGCTACACCTTC. This sequence encodes CSASTGSKGYTF.

This CDR3 is CASSGVAGRTDTQYF. CDR3 sequence (DNA): TGCGCCAGCAGTGGGGTAGCGGGACGCACAGATACGCAGTATTTT. The J gene is TRBJ2-3, the V gene TRBV10-2, with TRBD2 identical over 8 bases. Germline CDR1 WSHSY, CDR2 SAAADI. CDR3 length equals 15 residues. V trimming: 4 bases; J trimming: 1 base; junction bases outside the gene matches: 4.

This clone was seen more than once but under ten times. The V gene is TRBV5-1, the J gene TRBJ1-1, with a weak D call TRBD1 (5 bases). The CDR3 has 13 residues. Germline loops: CDR1 SGHRS, CDR2 YFSETQ. Trimming removed 2 bases at V and 3 bases at J, with 8 bases between. The DNA for the CDR3 is TGCGCCAGCAGCTTTGGGGGGTACACTGAAGCTTTCTTT. Amino acid sequence: CASSFGGYTEAFF. The full variable domain, completed using reference TRBV5-1 and TRBJ1-1, is KAGVTQTPRYLIKTRGQQVTLSCSPISGHRSVSWYQQTPGQGLQFLFEYFSETQRNKGNFPGRFSGRQFSNSRSEMNVSTLELGDSALYLCASSFGGYTEAFFGQGTRLTVV.

J is TRBJ1-1 and V is TRBV4-1; D might be TRBD1 (6 bases). This CDR3 has 17 residues. Germline lookup yields CDR1 MGHRA and CDR2 YSYEKL. With 1 base removed from V and 3 bases from J, the gap between germline ends came to 18 bases. The chain's CDR3 is CASSQGLNQGRDTEAFF. For the CDR3, the DNA is TGCGCCAGCAGCCAAGGCCTAAACCAGGGGAGGGACACTGAAGCTTTCTTT.

The genes are TRBV5-1 and TRBJ1-6; D might be TRBD1 (5 bases). V lost 0 bases to trimming and J lost 6 bases, with 10 bases between them. CDR3 length equals 15 residues. Germline assignment: CDR1 SGHRS and CDR2 YFSETQ. The CDR3 DNA reads TGCGCCAGCAGCTTGGCGGGGGATAGTAATTCACCCCTCCACTTT. Encoded protein: CASSLAGDSNSPLHF.

In its sample, this clone was seen a few times. The chain joins TRBV9 to TRBJ1-3; TRBD1 aligns across 8 bases. The CDR3 has 15 amino acids. Germline V lookup: CDR1 SGDLS, CDR2 YYNGEE. V dropped 4 bases and J dropped 6; count of bases not matched to a gene: 9. The DNA for the CDR3 is TGTGCCAGCAGCCGAGGGGGCAGGGGGCTAAACACCATATATTTT. It translates to CASSRGGRGLNTIYF.

This clone was counted only a few times. The chain employs TRBV6-5 and TRBJ2-2, with 7 bases that match TRBD1. Germline trimming cut 8 bases from V and 0 bases from J; bases unmatched to any gene: 3. Germline values: CDR1 MNHEY, CDR2 SVGAGI. The CDR3 is 14 residues long. The CDR3 loop reads CASPGTANTGELFF. The CDR3 bases are TGTGCCAGCCCCGGGACAGCGAACACCGGGGAGCTGTTTTTT.

The rearrangement joins TRBV2 to TRBJ2-1; 15 bases map to TRBD2. V gave up 2 bases and J gave up 8 bases; unmatched junction bases: 10. The V gene's germline CDR1 is SNHLY and CDR2 FYNNEI. This CDR3 region has 18 residues. The DNA for the CDR3 is TGTGCCAGCAGTGAATGGGGGCCGGGACTAGCGGGAGGAGATGAGCAGTTCTTC. This sequence encodes CASSEWGPGLAGGDEQFF.

The rearrangement links TRBV10-3 to TRBJ2-7; a possible D gene is TRBD1 (6 bases). CDR1 ENHRY and CDR2 SYGVKD come from the germline V gene. Trimming took 7 bases from V and 6 from J, leaving 19 bases between them. The CDR3 length is 14 residues. The CDR3 region has the DNA TGTGCCATCACAGAAGACAGGCGCCTAAGCGAGCAGTACTTC. It yields the protein CAITEDRRLSEQYF.

The rearrangement uses TRBV9 and TRBJ2-7; 10 bases match TRBD2. V was clipped by 3 bases and J by 6 bases; unmatched bases: 9. The CDR3 has 15 amino acids. In germline, CDR1 is SGDLS, CDR2 YYNGEE. The CDR3 DNA follows: TGTGCCAGCAGCGCCTCCGGGACTAGCGCTTCCGAGCAGTACTTC. This sequence encodes CASSASGTSASEQYF.

V gene TRBV19 combines with J gene TRBJ1-2; no reliable D call. This CDR3 region has 12 residues. V was pared by 3 bases and J by 8 bases, with 10 bases between. CDR1 LNHDA and CDR2 SQIVND come from the germline V gene (reference sequence). CDR3 sequence reads: CASSIGVRGYTF. The CDR3 DNA follows: TGTGCCAGTAGTATCGGGGTCCGCGGCTACACCTTC.

The chain's CDR3 is CASSYRDRVTETQYF. The CDR3 DNA follows: TGTGCCAGCAGTTACAGGGACAGGGTGACAGAGACCCAGTACTTC. This sequence joins TRBV6-2 or TRBV6-3 and TRBJ2-5; TRBD1 matches 9 bases. The CDR3 totals 15 residues. J gave up 4 bases and V 2 bases, and 5 bases lay outside the gene matches. Germline CDR1 MNHEY, CDR2 SVGEGT.

The V gene is TRBV6-5, the J gene TRBJ1-1; no clear D gene. There are 13 residues in the CDR3. CDR1 is MNHEY and CDR2 is SVGAGI in the germline V gene. The V gene lost 2 bases and the J gene lost 2 bases, with 6 bases spanning the gap. CDR3 loop: CASSYEGNTEAFF. The DNA for the CDR3 is TGTGCCAGCAGTTACGAGGGCAACACTGAAGCTTTCTTT.

This clone was seen ten or more times. This chain's CDR3 is CASSIGLGDEQFF. The CDR3 nucleotides are TGTGCCAGTAGTATAGGCCTCGGGGATGAGCAGTTCTTC. The J gene is TRBJ2-1, the V gene TRBV19; D might be TRBD2 (5 bases). The CDR3 contains 13 residues. Looked up from germline, CDR1 is LNHDA and CDR2 is SQIVND (reference sequence). Trimming left V 1 base short and J 8 bases short, with 9 bases between.

This clone turned up a few times. The chain links TRBV5-1 to TRBJ1-1; D remains ambiguous. The CDR3 is 13 residues long. Germline CDR1 reads SGHRS; CDR2 reads YFSETQ. The V and J ends lost 4 bases and 1 base respectively, with 8 bases between them. The CDR3, as DNA: TGCGCCAGCAGCCCAGGATGGAACACTGAAGCTTTCTTT. Protein sequence: CASSPGWNTEAFF.